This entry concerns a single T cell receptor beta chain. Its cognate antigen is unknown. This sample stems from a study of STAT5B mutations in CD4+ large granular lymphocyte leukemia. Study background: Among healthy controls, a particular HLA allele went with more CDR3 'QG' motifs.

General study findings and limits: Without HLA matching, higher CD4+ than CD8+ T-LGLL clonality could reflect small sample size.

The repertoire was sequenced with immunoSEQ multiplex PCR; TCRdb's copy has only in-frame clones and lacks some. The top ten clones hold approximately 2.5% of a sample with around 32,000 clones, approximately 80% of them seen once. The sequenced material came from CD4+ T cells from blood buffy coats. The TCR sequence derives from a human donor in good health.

As DNA, the CDR3 is TGTGCCAGTGCCCGGGGGGACACTGAAGCTTTCTTT. Its protein is CASARGDTEAFF. The rearrangement uses TRBV6-6 and TRBJ1-1; D perhaps matches TRBD1 (5 bases). The germline V gene encodes CDR1 MNHNY and CDR2 SVGAGI (reference sequence). This CDR3 region has 12 residues. Trimming shortened V by 9 bases and J by 3 bases, and 11 bases separated the two germline ends.